The clone carrying this T cell receptor (beta chain) was seen ten or more times. Its antigen is currently unknown. This sample was included in a study of regulatory T cells in long-lasting Graves disease. The study, taken as a whole, reports: Exclusively peripheral blood, rather than thyroid tissue, was studied. A reduction in accuracy may have resulted from the small sample size.

Arm-PCR of CDR3 regions and iRepertoire HTBI primers were the basis on which TCR beta libraries were built. TCRdb passed the multiplex PCR reads through MiXCR, listing each CDR3 protein once. Seen here are more than 300,000 distinct CDR3 sequences, roughly a sixth observed once, and the top ten hold approximately 22%. This CDR3 is 14 amino acids long. V lost 7 bases and J lost 4, with 16 bases in between. As for time point: newly diagnosed GD, antithyroid drugs for less than 3 months. Scientists built the TCR library using RNA that was extracted from PBMCs. V is TRBV12-3 or TRBV12-4 and J is TRBJ2-5, with D uncertain. Here the sequenced sample was peripheral blood mononuclear cells (PBMCs), taken at new diagnosis, from a patient treated with antithyroid drugs. The TCR was taken from a female donor with Graves disease. CDR3 sequence reads: CASNYGSLRETQYF. In DNA, the CDR3 is TGTGCCAGCAATTACGGGTCCCTGAGAGAGACCCAGTACTTC.